This TCR beta chain was identified in a study of T-cell reconstitution after alpha-beta-depleted transplantation in children. The library targeted TCRbeta and was prepared with unique molecular identifiers. TCRdb used MiXCR to reprocess the PCR reads, holding one entry per CDR3 protein. The sample holds hundreds of thousands of distinct CDR3 sequences, roughly 13% seen once. Overall study findings and caveats: From newly produced T cells came most of the T-cell counts and diversity one year after transplant. After transplant, at about two months, alpha-beta T cells were reportedly derived from several hundred expanded graft clones. There were some patients whose high TCRbeta diversity at day 60 came from surviving recipient T cells and thymic progenitors.

The CDR3 length is 15 residues. The V end was cut by 0 bases, the J end by 5 bases, with 13 bases between. From germline, CDR1 is SGHRS and CDR2 YFSETQ. This clonotype was observed a few times. What it binds is not known. The chain couples TRBV5-1 to TRBJ2-3; D may match TRBD1 or TRBD2 (6 bases each). The starting material was PBMCs, obtained before TCRalphabeta/CD19-depleted stem cell transplant. This TCR was sampled from a girl aged 2-9 years with congenital amegakaryocytic thrombocytopenia, due to receive a stem cell transplant. CDR3 residues: CASSLEGGSGDTQYF. The CDR3 DNA is TGCGCCAGCAGCTTGGAGGGGGGTAGCGGAGATACGCAGTATTTT.